Listed below are T cell receptor beta chains from one sample, sequenced in a study of blood T cell repertoires in COVID-19. Measured with immunoSEQ multiplex PCR; TCRdb has only the in-frame clones, and not every one. The sample carries a few hundred thousand clones, under 90% recorded once. The sequenced material came from peripheral blood. Receptors were obtained from a woman of 80 years or more with COVID-19, enrolled during active disease. Both conserved end residues are trimmed from each CDR3.

TRBV9	TRBJ1-1	ASSHGQGFTEAF
TRBV18	TRBJ1-5	ASSRSRDNQPQH
TRBV9	TRBJ2-5	ASSVEGRTGGQETQY
TRBV6-6	TRBJ1-1	ASSHLPGDTEAF
TRBV13	TRBJ2-6	ASAMGTGSGANVLT
TRBV6-5	TRBJ2-3	ASRSDYSDTQY
TRBV5-4	TRBJ2-2	ASSQRQSLTGELF
TRBV5-4	TRBJ1-2	ASRSDRDYT
TRBV9	TRBJ1-2	ASSVGDRDHGYT
TRBV6-2/TRBV6-3	TRBJ1-1	ASSYSGALEAF
TRBV7-2	TRBJ1-2	ASSLDGTGGYT
TRBV2	TRBJ1-4	ASRPLQGSNEKLF
TRBV5-8	TRBJ1-6	ASSHRGSGSPLH
TRBV27	TRBJ1-5	ASSLTGGNQPQH
TRBV28	TRBJ1-5	ASSLEGSWQPQH
TRBV7-6	TRBJ2-3	ASSLSYISTDTQY
TRBV5-1	TRBJ1-2	ASSSTGSYGYT
TRBV30	TRBJ2-7	AWSASGTAYSYEQY
TRBV10-2	TRBJ1-5	ASSAQGGQPQH
TRBV7-8	TRBJ2-6	ASSLSPGLALSGANVLT
TRBV27	TRBJ2-2	ASSSTMEAGGRVGELF
TRBV18	TRBJ1-2	ASSPPADRYGYT
TRBV7-8	TRBJ1-6	ASSPFQGVNSPLH
TRBV29-1	TRBJ1-1	SVVPGTGYGNTEAF
TRBV2	TRBJ2-1	ASSPTTSGEDNEQF
TRBV5-1	TRBJ2-3	ASGGDSTDTQY
TRBV18	TRBJ2-7	ASSLGTDRGVYEQY
TRBV19	TRBJ1-3	ASTPSGRARGNTIY
TRBV9	TRBJ1-1	ASSVVGQLNTEAF
TRBV5-1	TRBJ2-5	ASSSGGPGETQY
TRBV2	TRBJ2-6	ASSVRSTASGVVLT
TRBV6-1	TRBJ1-2	ASSEYGRPYGYT
TRBV5-8	TRBJ2-3	ASSAGTGGGSDTQY
TRBV25-1	TRBJ1-4	ASSPPGGKLF
TRBV7-6	TRBJ2-5	ASSPQRGAYQETQY
TRBV5-1	TRBJ1-5	ASSEGGPGQPQH
TRBV5-1	TRBJ1-2	ASSLGAGGPANYGYT
TRBV11-2	TRBJ1-4	ASSRMAEKVNEKLF
TRBV28	TRBJ1-1	ASSFKQGRTTEAF
TRBV28	TRBJ1-1	ASRNPRGTPKGWFDTEAF